This T cell receptor beta chain derives from a study of CD4+ T cells in melanoma. Study results and caveats: Neoantigen-specific CD4+ T cells in melanoma reportedly had diverse differentiation states.

The V gene's germline CDR1 is MGHDK and CDR2 SYGVNS. V lost 0 bases, J lost 11 bases, and 24 bases lay in between. The CDR3 runs 17 residues. Notes on this clone: The antigen is undetermined.

The protocol was immunoSEQ multiplex PCR, while the TCRdb copy is restricted to in-frame clones and leaves out a portion. The data show over 100,000 clones, around 92% seen once. The source is a human donor with melanoma. The chain recombines TRBV25-1 with TRBJ2-3, with D possibly being TRBD2 (6 bases). Sequenced: peripheral blood. For the CDR3, the DNA is TGTGCCAGCAGTGAATATGGGTCAGGGACTGCCCGGAATAGGCAGTATTTT. This sequence encodes CASSEYGSGTARNRQYF.